This T cell receptor beta chain is drawn from a study of OX40 agonist ivuxolimab in advanced cancers. Generated by immunoSEQ multiplex PCR, the TCRdb table keeps only in-frame clones and is missing some. The sample consists of tens of thousands of clones, 91% of them appearing once. The count of this clone is one. Antigen specificity is unknown. General study results and limits: At doses 0.1 to 3.0 mg/kg, CD4+ and CD8+ clones expanded.

Germline CDR1 and CDR2: SGHNT and YENEEA. Losses at the gene ends were 0 bases for V and 2 bases for J; bases not matched to a gene: 7. This CDR3 is built from 16 residues. With baseline, cycle 4 day 1, and cycle 7 day 1 as timepoints, blood was sampled. The genes are TRBV11-3 and TRBJ2-7, with 7 positions matching TRBD2. The sequence was obtained from an adult with an advanced solid tumor such as melanoma, head and neck, liver or kidney cancer. Sequences were derived from CD4+ or CD8+ T cells sorted from blood, sampled in a trial of the OX40 agonist ivuxolimab. The CDR3 sequence is CASSLDREEGPYEQYF. In DNA form, the CDR3 reads TGTGCCAGCAGCTTAGATCGGGAGGAGGGACCCTACGAGCAGTACTTC.